The T cell receptor (beta chain) under discussion was sequenced for a study of naive and memory T cell subsets. An equimolar mix of two oligonucleotides served as the beta constant-region primer for TRBC1 and TRBC2. The ligated cDNA underwent four PCR rounds using SP2 and nested alpha and beta constant-region primers. TCRdb itself ran the UMI-ligation and nested PCR reads through MiXCR, one entry per CDR3 protein. The data contain 77,000 or so distinct CDR3 sequences, approximately 14% of them singletons. For this clonotype: Its matching antigen is unknown.

General study results and limits: Over 90% of naive TCR sequences appeared only once, unlike memory subsets. Findings for naive and memory subsets could not be checked against ground truth. In CD4 and CD8 cells, diversity dropped from naive through EMRA.

The receptor comes from a human donor in good health. Sequenced input: central memory CD4+ T cells from blood.

The CDR3 sequence: CASSGRWEQFF. The CDR3 region has the DNA TGTGCCAGCAGTGGCCGGTGGGAGCAGTTCTTC. The gene calls are TRBV2 and TRBJ2-1; D unclear. This CDR3 is built from 11 residues. V was trimmed by 4 bases and J by 10 bases, leaving 8 bases between them. In germline, CDR1 is SNHLY, CDR2 FYNNEI.